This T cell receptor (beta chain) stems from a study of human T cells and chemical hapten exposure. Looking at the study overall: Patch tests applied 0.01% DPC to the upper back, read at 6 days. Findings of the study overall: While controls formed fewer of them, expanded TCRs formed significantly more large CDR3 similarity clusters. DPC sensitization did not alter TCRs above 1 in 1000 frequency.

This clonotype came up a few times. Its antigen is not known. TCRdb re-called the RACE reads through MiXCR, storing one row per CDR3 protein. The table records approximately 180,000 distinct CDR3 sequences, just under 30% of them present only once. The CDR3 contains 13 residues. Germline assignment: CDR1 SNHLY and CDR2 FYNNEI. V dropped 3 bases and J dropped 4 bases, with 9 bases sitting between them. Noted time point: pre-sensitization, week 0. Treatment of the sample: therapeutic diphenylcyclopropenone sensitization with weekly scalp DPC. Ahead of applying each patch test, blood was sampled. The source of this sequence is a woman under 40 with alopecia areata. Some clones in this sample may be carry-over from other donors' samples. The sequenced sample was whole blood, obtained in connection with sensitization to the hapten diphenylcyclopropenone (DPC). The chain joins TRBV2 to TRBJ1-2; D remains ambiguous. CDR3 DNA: TGTGCCAGCAGTGAGCCGGGAACCTATGGCTACACCTTC. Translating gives CASSEPGTYGYTF.